This TCR beta chain was sequenced during a study of cytotoxic CD8 clonotypes in ibrutinib-treated CLL. Study conclusions and caveats: Sustained-remission and progressing patients diverged in sampling times. Baseline values of clonality outstripped age-matched healthy donors and followed circulating CD8+ T-cell counts. The clonality went up when patients responded to ibrutinib and dropped back toward baseline at progression.

Method: immunoSEQ multiplex PCR; TCRdb's copy keeps in-frame clones and lacks some. The profile shows approximately 190,000 clones, 65% to 80% of them singletons. About this clone: The antigen is not known. This same CDR3 is encoded by further DNA sequences in the sample.

The authors obtained around 2 micrograms of genomic DNA from cryopreserved PBMCs for TCR beta libraries. The sequences come from PBMCs, collected after 12 months of ibrutinib treatment. This receptor was identified in a human donor with chronic lymphocytic leukemia.

CDR3 bases: TGTGCCAGCTCGCCGGGAGCTGGAAACACCATATATTTT. It translates to CASSPGAGNTIYF. This chain joins TRBV18 and TRBJ1-3; D gene ambiguous. The germline V gene has CDR1 KGHSH and CDR2 LQKENI. CDR3 length: 13 residues. Between the trimmed V and J ends, which lost 6 bases and 2 bases, there was a span of 8 bases.